The 10 T cell receptor beta chains below all came from one sample that was sequenced in a study of cytomegalovirus exposure and HLA in healthy donors (dated by TCRdb to about 2017). Libraries were constructed by the immunoSEQ multiplex PCR assay. For the multiplex PCR, a mixture combining 60 forward primers for TCR Vbeta segments and 13 reverse primers for TCR Jbeta segments was used. TCRdb mirrors the immuneACCESS table, restricted to in-frame sequences. Some clones are absent from its copies; in checked studies, under half trace to an unresolved V gene, and the reason for the others is unknown. The sample table lists under 110,000 clones, 71% of them with a count of one. In total, the top ten clones hold 2.8% of the sample. The sequenced material came from PBMCs. Receptor source: a female donor in good health and CMV-seronegative.

This clone has just a few counts. This chain links TRBV29-1 with TRBJ1-1; 8 nucleotides line up with TRBD1. J lost 3 bases, V lost 6 bases, and 6 bases had no gene match. This CDR3 has 13 amino acids. Germline CDR1 and CDR2: SQVTM and ANQGSEA. CDR3 sequence (DNA): TGCAGCGTACAACAGGGGGGGGACACTGAAGCTTTCTTT. Amino acids: CSVQQGGDTEAFF. Looking up the rest from reference TRBV29-1 and TRBJ1-1 gives the full variable domain: SAVISQKPSRDICQRGTSLTIQCQVDSQVTMMFWYRQQPGQSLTLIATANQGSEATYESGFVIDKFPISRPNLTFSTLTVSNMSPEDSSIYLCSVQQGGDTEAFFGQGTRLTVV.

This clone was observed a single time. This chain uses TRBV18 with TRBJ2-5; no definite D call. Germline CDR1 KGHSH, CDR2 LQKENI. V was pared by 3 bases and J by 1 base, with 12 bases between. The CDR3 runs to 15 residues. Here the CDR3 DNA reads TGTGCCAGCTCACCTTCGAGCCAGCGCCAAGAGACCCAGTACTTC. It translates to CASSPSSQRQETQYF.

The chain joins TRBV28 to TRBJ2-4; 12 bases match TRBD2. This CDR3 comprises 17 residues. Per the germline V gene, CDR1 is MDHEN and CDR2 is SYDVKM. The V gene end was trimmed by 7 bases and the J gene end by 6 bases; junction bases not matched to a gene: 13. CDR3 coding DNA: TGTGCCAGCACGCGCGGGCGACTAGCGGGGGCCCTAAACATTCAGTACTTC. This encodes CASTRGRLAGALNIQYF. Using reference TRBV28 and TRBJ2-4 for the parts outside the CDR3, the full variable domain is DVKVTQSSRYLVKRTGEKVFLECVQDMDHENMFWYRQDPGLGLRLIYFSYDVKMKEKGDIPEGYSVSREKKERFSLILESASTNQTSMYLCASTRGRLAGALNIQYFGAGTRLSVL.

This chain joins TRBV28 and TRBJ1-5; 7 nucleotides line up with TRBD1. The V gene end was trimmed by 6 bases and the J gene end by 3 bases; junction bases not matched to a gene: 8. The CDR3 has 15 residues. The germline gives CDR1 MDHEN, CDR2 SYDVKM. The CDR3 protein is CASSIRQGYNQPQHF. Here the CDR3 DNA reads TGTGCCAGCAGCATTCGACAGGGCTACAATCAGCCCCAGCATTTT. Full variable domain (remainder filled in from reference TRBV28 and TRBJ1-5): DVKVTQSSRYLVKRTGEKVFLECVQDMDHENMFWYRQDPGLGLRLIYFSYDVKMKEKGDIPEGYSVSREKKERFSLILESASTNQTSMYLCASSIRQGYNQPQHFGDGTRLSIL.

This chain connects TRBV6-6 to TRBJ2-1; D is possibly TRBD2 (6 bases). Per germline, CDR1 MNHNY and CDR2 SVGAGI (reference sequence). This CDR3 comprises 15 residues. Trimming took 6 bases from V and 5 from J, leaving 17 bases between them. The DNA of the CDR3 is TGTGCCAGCAGACGGACTCCTAGCGACCACAATGAGCAGTTCTTC. Its translation: CASRRTPSDHNEQFF.

The rearrangement joins TRBV27 to TRBJ1-5; the D is unclear. From germline, CDR1 is MNHEY and CDR2 SMNVEV (reference sequence). Trimming cost V 6 bases and J 2 bases, with 14 bases left between them. The CDR3 consists of 15 residues. In DNA, the CDR3 is TGTGCCAGCAGATTTGGAGGGTTGGGCAATCAGCCCCAGCATTTT. Translating gives CASRFGGLGNQPQHF.

The chain recombines TRBV28 with TRBJ1-2, with 8 bases matching TRBD1. Germline V gene data show CDR1 as MDHEN and CDR2 as SYDVKM. CDR3 length: 13 amino acids. V trimming: 4 bases; J trimming: 8 bases; junction bases outside the gene matches: 6. The CDR3 sequence: CASSSGTGWGYTF. The CDR3 DNA reads TGTGCCAGCAGTTCCGGGACAGGCTGGGGCTACACCTTC.

This clone has a handful of counts. This chain links TRBV4-2 with TRBJ2-3, with unresolved D. Trimming removed 2 bases at V and 2 bases at J, with 5 bases between. CDR3 length: 13 amino acids. Germline-derived CDR1 and CDR2 are LGHNA and YNFKEQ. The CDR3 region is CASSQWLTDTQYF. DNA for the CDR3: TGTGCCAGCAGCCAATGGCTCACAGATACGCAGTATTTT.

This chain uses TRBV5-4 with TRBJ2-7, with D possibly matching TRBD2 (6 bases). Trimming shortened V by 0 bases and J by 3 bases, and 19 bases separated the two germline ends. The CDR3 contains 17 residues. Germline CDR1 reads SGHNT; CDR2 reads YYREEE (reference sequence). This CDR3 is CASSLGAPGLLYYEQYF. Written as DNA, the CDR3 is TGTGCCAGCAGCTTGGGTGCTCCGGGACTTCTATACTACGAGCAGTACTTC.

This clone was detected once. The chain has TRBV6-1 and TRBJ2-3, with 9 positions matching TRBD1. This CDR3 spans 16 amino acids. The V gene end was trimmed by 2 bases and the J gene end by 5 bases; junction bases not matched to a gene: 8. Germline V lookup: CDR1 MNHNS, CDR2 SASEGT. CDR3 sequence: CASSESPDRGIDTQYF. The CDR3 DNA is TGTGCCAGCAGTGAAAGCCCGGACAGGGGTATAGATACGCAGTATTTT.